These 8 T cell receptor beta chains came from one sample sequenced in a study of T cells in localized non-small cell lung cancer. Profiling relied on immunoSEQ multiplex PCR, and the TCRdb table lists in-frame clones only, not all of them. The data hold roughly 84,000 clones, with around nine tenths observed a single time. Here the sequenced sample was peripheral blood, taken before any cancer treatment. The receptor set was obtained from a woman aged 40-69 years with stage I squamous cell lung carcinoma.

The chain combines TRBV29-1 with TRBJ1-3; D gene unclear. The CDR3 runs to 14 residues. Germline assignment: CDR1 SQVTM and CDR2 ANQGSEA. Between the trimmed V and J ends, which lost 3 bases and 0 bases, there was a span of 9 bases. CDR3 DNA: TGCAGCGTTGACAGAAGAGACTCTGGAAACACCATATATTTT. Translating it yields CSVDRRDSGNTIYF.

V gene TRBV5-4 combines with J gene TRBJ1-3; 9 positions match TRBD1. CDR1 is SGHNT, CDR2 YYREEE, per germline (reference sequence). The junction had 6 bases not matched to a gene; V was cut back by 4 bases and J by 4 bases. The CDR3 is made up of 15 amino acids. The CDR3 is CASSKTGGRGNTIYF. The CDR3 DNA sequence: TGTGCCAGCAGCAAAACAGGGGGCAGAGGAAACACCATATATTTT.

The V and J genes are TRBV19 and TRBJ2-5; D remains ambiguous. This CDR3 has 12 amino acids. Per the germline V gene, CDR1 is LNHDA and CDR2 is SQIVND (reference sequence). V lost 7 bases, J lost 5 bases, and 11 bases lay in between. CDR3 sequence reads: CASTSGFETQYF. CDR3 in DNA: TGTGCCAGTACATCCGGGTTTGAGACCCAGTACTTC.

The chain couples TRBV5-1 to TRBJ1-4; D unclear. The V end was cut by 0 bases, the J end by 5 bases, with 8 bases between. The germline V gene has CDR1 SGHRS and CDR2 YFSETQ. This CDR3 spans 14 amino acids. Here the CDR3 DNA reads TGCGCCAGCAGCTTGGGACAAACGAATGAAAAACTGTTTTTT. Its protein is CASSLGQTNEKLFF.

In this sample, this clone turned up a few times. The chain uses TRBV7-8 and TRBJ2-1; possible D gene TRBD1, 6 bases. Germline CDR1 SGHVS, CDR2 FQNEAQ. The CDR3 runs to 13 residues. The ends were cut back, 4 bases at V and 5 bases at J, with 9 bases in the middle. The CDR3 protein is CASSSGQNNEQFF. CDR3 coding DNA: TGTGCCAGCAGCTCGGGACAAAACAATGAGCAGTTCTTC.

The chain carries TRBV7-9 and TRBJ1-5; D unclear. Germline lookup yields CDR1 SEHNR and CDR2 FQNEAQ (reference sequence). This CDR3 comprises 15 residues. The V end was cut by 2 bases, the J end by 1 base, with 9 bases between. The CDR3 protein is CASSLSAGSNQPQHF. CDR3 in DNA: TGTGCCAGCAGCTTATCTGCAGGCAGCAATCAGCCCCAGCATTTT. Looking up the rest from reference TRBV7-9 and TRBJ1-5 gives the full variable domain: DTGVSQNPRHKITKRGQNVTFRCDPISEHNRLYWYRQTLGQGPEFLTYFQNEAQLEKSRLLSDRFSAERPKGSFSTLEIQRTEQGDSAMYLCASSLSAGSNQPQHFGDGTRLSIL.

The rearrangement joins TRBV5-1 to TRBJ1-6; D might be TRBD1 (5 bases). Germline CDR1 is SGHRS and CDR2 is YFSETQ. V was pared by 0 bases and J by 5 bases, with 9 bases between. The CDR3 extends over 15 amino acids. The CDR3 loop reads CASSLDRINNSPLHF. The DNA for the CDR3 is TGCGCCAGCAGCTTGGACAGGATTAATAATTCACCCCTCCACTTT.

CDR3: CATRRAQGWNTGELFF. CDR3 nucleotides: TGTGCCACCCGACGGGCGCAGGGCTGGAACACCGGGGAGCTGTTTTTT. The V and J genes are TRBV19 and TRBJ2-2; the D gene is possibly TRBD1 (5 bases). V shed 10 bases and J shed 1 base, with 19 bases lying between them. Germline loops: CDR1 LNHDA, CDR2 SQIVND (reference sequence). The CDR3 has 16 residues.